Below, 22 T cell receptor beta chains from the same sample are listed, as sequenced in a study of T cell clonotyping in hematopoietic cell transplantation. Libraries were prepared by immunoSEQ multiplex PCR; TCRdb keeps only in-frame clonotypes and omits some of them. In the table there are roughly 5,300 clones, around 78% of which are singletons. Sequencing used peripheral blood mononuclear cells, obtained 100 days after allogeneic stem cell transplant. These receptors were collected from a male patient aged 60-69 years who had an allogeneic stem cell transplant, so T cells may come from the graft donor. Some clones in this sample may be carry-over from other donors' samples.

This clone appeared a single time. The rearrangement joins TRBV7-2 to TRBJ2-7; D perhaps matches TRBD2 (5 bases). This CDR3 has 13 amino acids. The germline V and J ends were trimmed by 1 base and 5 bases, with 9 bases remaining between them. CDR1 and CDR2 from the germline V gene are SGHTA and FQGNSA. The CDR3 DNA follows: TGTGCCAGCAGCTTAGAGATGGGAGACGAGCAGTACTTC. Its protein product is CASSLEMGDEQYF.

The chain links TRBV4-1 to TRBJ2-7; no firm D call. Trimming removed 4 bases from V and 3 bases from J, with 13 bases in between. CDR3 length equals 14 residues. CDR1 is MGHRA and CDR2 is YSYEKL in the germline V gene. CDR3 in DNA: TGCGCCAGCAGCCTCGGACCTCTTGTCTACGAGCAGTACTTC. It translates to CASSLGPLVYEQYF.

V gene TRBV11-2 combines with J gene TRBJ2-2, with 10 positions matching TRBD2. The germline V gene has CDR1 SGHAT and CDR2 FQNNGV. J was trimmed by 5 bases and V by 5 bases; bases with no gene match: 8. The CDR3 runs 16 residues. CDR3 amino acids: CASSLFSGRRTGELFF. The CDR3 nucleotides read TGTGCCAGCAGCCTTTTTAGCGGGAGGCGAACCGGGGAGCTGTTTTTT.

This clone was seen more than once but under ten times. The V call is TRBV6-5, the J call TRBJ1-1; D is ambiguous. The CDR3 contains 13 residues. Germline V gene sequence: CDR1 MNHEY, CDR2 SVGAGI. Trimming took off 6 bases at V and 1 base at J, with 9 bases between the two ends. The CDR3 loop reads CASSHGGNTEAFF. For the CDR3, the DNA is TGTGCCAGCAGCCATGGTGGGAACACTGAAGCTTTCTTT.

V and J are TRBV27 and TRBJ2-3, with 12 bases matching TRBD2. Trimming removed 4 bases from V and 2 bases from J; junction bases left unmatched: 4. From germline, CDR1 is MNHEY and CDR2 SMNVEV (reference sequence). The CDR3 loop spans 16 amino acids. This CDR3 reads CASSSRLAGATDTQYF. The CDR3 nucleotides are TGTGCCAGCAGTTCCCGACTAGCGGGAGCCACAGATACGCAGTATTTT.

In regard to this clone: The sample carries other DNA sequences with the same CDR3. The chain uses TRBV15 and TRBJ2-7; 8 bases map to TRBD1. From germline, CDR1 is LNHNV and CDR2 YYDKDF (reference sequence). This CDR3 spans 14 amino acids. V trimming: 1 base; J trimming: 7 bases; junction bases outside the gene matches: 6. CDR3 coding DNA: TGTGCCACCAGCAGAGGCCAGGGGGCGCGGGAGCAGTACTTC. Translation gives CATSRGQGAREQYF. Combining the CDR3 with reference TRBV15 and TRBJ2-7 gives the whole variable domain DAMVIQNPRYQVTQFGKPVTLSCSQTLNHNVMYWYQQKSSQAPKLLFHYYDKDFNNEADTPDNFQSRRPNTSFCFLDIRSPGLGDTAMYLCATSRGQGAREQYFGPGTRLTVT.

This clone was seen only a few times. This chain joins TRBV6-6 and TRBJ1-2; 9 nucleotides match TRBD1. Looked up from germline, CDR1 is MNHNY and CDR2 is SVGAGI (reference sequence). The V segment lost 7 bases and the J segment 8 bases; nucleotides outside the gene matches: 11. This CDR3 contains 14 residues. The CDR3 bases are TGTGCCAGCAACCGGGACAGGGACGTAGGCGGCTACACCTTC. This translates into CASNRDRDVGGYTF.

This clone was seen a handful of times. CDR3 coding DNA: TGTGCCAGCAGTTACTCTCCAGGACGAGAGACCCAGTACTTC. Its protein product is CASSYSPGRETQYF. The rearrangement joins TRBV6-6 to TRBJ2-5, with unresolved D. The germline CDR1 and CDR2 sequences are MNHNY and SVGAGI (reference sequence). CDR3 length: 14 amino acids. V was pared by 0 bases and J by 4 bases, with 9 bases between.

V and J are TRBV19 and TRBJ2-3; 7 positions match TRBD1. The ends lost 8 bases at V and 2 bases at J; junction bases unmatched: 7. This CDR3 contains 14 residues. Germline V gives CDR1 LNHDA, CDR2 SQIVND (reference sequence). The CDR3 DNA reads as TGTGCCAGTGATGACAGGGAATACACAGATACGCAGTATTTT. Its translation: CASDDREYTDTQYF.

This clone was picked up a small number of times. This rearrangement joins TRBV6-6 to TRBJ2-7, with 7 nucleotides matching TRBD1. Germline CDR1 and CDR2: MNHNY and SVGAGI (reference sequence). CDR3 length equals 13 residues. The V and J ends lost 7 bases and 5 bases, in that order; junction bases with no gene match: 8. The CDR3 spells CASTYSGGHEQYF. For the CDR3, the DNA is TGTGCCAGCACCTACTCAGGGGGACACGAGCAGTACTTC.

The chain joins TRBV27 to TRBJ2-3; D is unclear. CDR3 length equals 11 residues. The germline CDR1 and CDR2 sequences are MNHEY and SMNVEV (reference sequence). The V gene lost 6 bases and the J gene lost 2 bases, with 3 bases spanning the gap. The CDR3 is CASRITDTQYF. For the CDR3, the DNA is TGTGCCAGCAGGATCACAGATACGCAGTATTTT.

The chain is built from TRBV7-6 and TRBJ2-7; 10 bases agree with TRBD1. Germline V gene sequence: CDR1 SGHVS, CDR2 FNYEAQ. This CDR3 comprises 15 residues. Trimming at V came to 2 bases and at J to 4 bases, leaving 5 bases not matched to a gene. The CDR3 loop is CASSLLDRGRYEQYF. The CDR3 DNA reads as TGTGCCAGCAGCTTATTAGACAGGGGGCGATACGAGCAGTACTTC.

The genes are TRBV6-1 and TRBJ2-2; D uncertain. Germline V gene sequence: CDR1 MNHNS, CDR2 SASEGT. V lost 5 bases, J lost 2 bases, and 9 bases lay in between. The CDR3 runs to 14 residues. In DNA, the CDR3 is TGTGCCAGCAGTAAAACCGGCAACACCGGGGAGCTGTTTTTT. Its translation: CASSKTGNTGELFF.

CDR3 DNA: TGTGCCAGCAGCTCAGGGGGGACTCTGGGATCACCCCTCCACTTT. Translated: CASSSGGTLGSPLHF. The chain is built from TRBV9 and TRBJ1-6; 7 positions match TRBD1. J gave up 10 bases and V 4 bases, and 11 bases lay outside the gene matches. The CDR3 extends over 15 amino acids. Germline V lookup: CDR1 SGDLS, CDR2 YYNGEE.

The chain joins TRBV7-9 to TRBJ2-1; TRBD2 aligns across 12 bases. This CDR3 spans 14 amino acids. V shed 4 bases, J shed 7 bases, and the junction held 2 bases outside the gene matches. Germline V gene lookup returns CDR1 SEHNR and CDR2 FQNEAQ (reference sequence). The CDR3 protein is CASSSGTSGNEQFF. The CDR3 bases are TGTGCCAGCAGCTCCGGGACTAGCGGGAATGAGCAGTTCTTC.

This chain uses TRBV6-6 with TRBJ2-5, with 9 nucleotides matching TRBD2. Germline CDR1 is MNHNY and CDR2 is SVGAGI (reference sequence). This CDR3 has 15 amino acids. The V gene end was trimmed by 0 bases and the J gene end by 5 bases; junction bases not matched to a gene: 4. Here the CDR3 DNA reads TGTGCCAGCAGTTACTCATCCAGCGGGAGGGAGACCCAGTACTTC. This gives the protein CASSYSSSGRETQYF.

The chain is built from TRBV5-1 and TRBJ1-1; 8 bases line up with TRBD1. CDR1 and CDR2 from the germline V gene are SGHRS and YFSETQ. CDR3 length equals 15 residues. V lost 4 bases to trimming and J lost 1 base; unmatched junction nucleotides: 6. In DNA form, the CDR3 reads TGCGCCAGCAGCGGAACCGGGACAGGGAACACTGAAGCTTTCTTT. Encoded protein: CASSGTGTGNTEAFF.

This rearrangement joins TRBV30 to TRBJ2-7; possible D gene TRBD1, 5 bases. The V end lost 1 base, the J end lost 5 bases, and 12 bases lay between the germline ends. The CDR3 extends over 13 amino acids. CDR1 is GTSNPN and CDR2 is SVGIG in the germline V gene (reference sequence). As DNA, the CDR3 is TGTGCCTGGAGTGCAGGGCGTATCGACGAGCAGTACTTC. It yields the protein CAWSAGRIDEQYF.

The chain couples TRBV7-6 to TRBJ1-1; tentatively, D is TRBD1 (5 bases). V was trimmed by 1 base and J by 5 bases, leaving 11 bases between them. Germline CDR1 SGHVS, CDR2 FNYEAQ. The CDR3 covers 14 residues. The CDR3 DNA sequence: TGTGCCAGCAGCTTAGAGGACACCGGAACTGAAGCTTTCTTT. Translating it yields CASSLEDTGTEAFF.

The rearrangement joins TRBV2 to TRBJ2-4, with TRBD2 identical over 10 bases. The CDR3 runs 18 residues. Germline CDR1 SNHLY, CDR2 FYNNEI. Trimming took 10 bases from V and 0 from J; bases not matched to a gene: 15. The CDR3 is CATREPAGGSRAKNIQYF. The CDR3 coding sequence is TGTGCCACCAGGGAACCAGCGGGAGGGTCGAGAGCCAAAAACATTCAGTACTTC.

This chain uses TRBV7-3 with TRBJ2-1, with 14 bases lining up with TRBD2. In germline, CDR1 is SGHTA, CDR2 FQGTGA. V gave up 5 bases and J gave up 8 bases; unmatched junction bases: 5. This CDR3 is 15 amino acids long. The CDR3 spells CASSPGTSGSYEQFF. CDR3 DNA: TGTGCCAGCAGCCCCGGGACTAGCGGGAGCTATGAGCAGTTCTTC. Complete variable domain (other parts from reference TRBV7-3 and TRBJ2-1): GAGVSQTPSNKVTEKGKYVELRCDPISGHTALYWYRQSLGQGPEFLIYFQGTGAADDSGLPNDRFFAVRPEGSVSTLKIQRTERGDSAVYLCASSPGTSGSYEQFFGPGTRLTVL.

The chain employs TRBV7-2 and TRBJ1-4; possible D gene TRBD1, 5 bases. The V end was cut by 1 base, the J end by 3 bases, with 6 bases between. The germline V gene has CDR1 SGHTA and CDR2 FQGNSA. The CDR3 consists of 14 residues. The CDR3: CASSLGGANEKLFF. The CDR3 DNA reads TGTGCCAGCAGCTTAGGGGGGGCTAATGAAAAACTGTTTTTT.